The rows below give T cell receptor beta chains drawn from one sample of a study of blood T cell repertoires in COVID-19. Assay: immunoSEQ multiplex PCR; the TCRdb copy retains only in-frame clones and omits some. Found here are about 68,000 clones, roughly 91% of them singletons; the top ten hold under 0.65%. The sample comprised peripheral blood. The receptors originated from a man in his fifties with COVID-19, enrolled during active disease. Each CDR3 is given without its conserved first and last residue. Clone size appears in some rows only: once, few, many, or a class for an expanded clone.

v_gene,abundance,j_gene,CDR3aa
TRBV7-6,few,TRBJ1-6,ASSGMTGANSPLH
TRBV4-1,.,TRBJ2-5,ASRRAGGRQETQY
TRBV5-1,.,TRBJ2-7,ASSWIDYRGYEQY
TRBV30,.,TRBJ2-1,AFRGGSYNEQF
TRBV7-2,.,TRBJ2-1,ASSRQTSGSSDEQF
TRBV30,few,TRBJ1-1,AWKPDRGVAF
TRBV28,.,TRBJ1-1,ASRGQGFEAF
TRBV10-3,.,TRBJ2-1,AISDAGTSGDEQF
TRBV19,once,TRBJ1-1,ASSITGVGGTEAF
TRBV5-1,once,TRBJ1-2,ASSLVGQTSYGYT
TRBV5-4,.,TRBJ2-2,ASSLVSGSNTGELF
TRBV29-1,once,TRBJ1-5,SAGQINQPQH
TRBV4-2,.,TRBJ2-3,ASSPERSTDTQY
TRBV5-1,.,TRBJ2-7,ASSFGISYEQY
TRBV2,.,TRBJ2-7,ASSEFGGRVYEQY
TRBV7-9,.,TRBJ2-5,ASSLAPAQVGTQY
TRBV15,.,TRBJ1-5,ATSRGIQPQH
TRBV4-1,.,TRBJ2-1,ASSQPTSGINNEQF
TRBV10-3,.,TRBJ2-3,AISASTSGGTDTQY
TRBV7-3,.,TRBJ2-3,ASSLSGFGSDTQY
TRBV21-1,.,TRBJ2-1,ASSKARVSYNEQF
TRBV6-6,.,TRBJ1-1,ASSYSSAGEAF
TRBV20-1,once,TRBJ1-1,SAPNRLRAF
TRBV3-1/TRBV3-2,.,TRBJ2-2,ASSPTSGRAYTGELF
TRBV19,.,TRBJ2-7,ASSRTGDENEQY
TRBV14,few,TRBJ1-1,ASSQLRDRVGDTEAF
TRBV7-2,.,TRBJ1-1,ASSIDRNTEAF
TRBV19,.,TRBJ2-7,ASETTGGIEQY
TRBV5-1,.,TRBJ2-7,ASSLRPTTPQASGTNSYEQY